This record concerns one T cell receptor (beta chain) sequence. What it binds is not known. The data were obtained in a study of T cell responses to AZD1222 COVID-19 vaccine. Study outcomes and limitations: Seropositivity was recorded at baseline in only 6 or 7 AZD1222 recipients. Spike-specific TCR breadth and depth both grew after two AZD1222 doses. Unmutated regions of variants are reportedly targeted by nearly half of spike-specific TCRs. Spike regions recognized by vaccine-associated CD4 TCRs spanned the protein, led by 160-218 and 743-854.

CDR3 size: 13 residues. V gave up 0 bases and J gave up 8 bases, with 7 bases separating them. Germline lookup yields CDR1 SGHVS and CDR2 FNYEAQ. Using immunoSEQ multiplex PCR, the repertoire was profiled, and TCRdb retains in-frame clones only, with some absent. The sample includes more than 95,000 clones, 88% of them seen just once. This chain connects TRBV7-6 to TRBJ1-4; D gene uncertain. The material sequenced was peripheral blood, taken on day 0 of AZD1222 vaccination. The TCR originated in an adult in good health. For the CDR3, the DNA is TGTGCCAGCAGCTTAGCACCTGGGGAAAAACTGTTTTTT. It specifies CASSLAPGEKLFF.